This TCR beta chain was found in a study of cytomegalovirus exposure and HLA in healthy donors. Germline lookup yields CDR1 MNHEY and CDR2 SVGAGI. The CDR3 extends over 15 amino acids. V lost 0 bases and J 8 bases, leaving 13 bases between the germline ends. The sample holds a few counts of this clone. PCR was performed using 60 Vbeta and 13 Jbeta primers. The protocol was immunoSEQ multiplex PCR, while the TCRdb copy is restricted to in-frame clones and leaves out a portion. The sample includes nearly 110,000 clones, more than 65% of them seen just once. The chain joins TRBV6-5 to TRBJ1-4; D perhaps matches TRBD1 (5 bases). The sequencing sample was made of PBMCs. The origin of this receptor is a woman aged 50 to 60 in good health and CMV-seropositive. As DNA, the CDR3 is TGTGCCAGCAGTTACTCGCACAGGCGGGAGGAAAAACTGTTTTTT. Encoded protein: CASSYSHRREEKLFF.